The 24 T cell receptor beta chains given below trace back to one sample, sequenced in a study of blood T cell repertoires in COVID-19. Sequencing was performed with immunoSEQ multiplex PCR; in TCRdb, only in-frame clones are kept and a portion is missing. The table lists about 500,000 clones, about 89% of them singletons. Sequencing was performed on peripheral blood. All receptors come from a woman aged 45-59 years with COVID-19, enrolled during active disease.

This CDR3 is CASSLRELTGELFF. The CDR3 DNA reads as TGTGCCAGCTCACTCCGGGAGCTCACCGGGGAGCTGTTTTTT. The chain carries TRBV18 and TRBJ2-2; weak D call: TRBD2 (6 bases). V was trimmed by 4 bases and J by 4 bases, leaving 10 bases between them. The CDR3 runs to 14 residues. CDR1 KGHSH and CDR2 LQKENI come from the germline V gene.

About this clone: Other DNA sequences of this sample code for an identical CDR3. The rearrangement uses TRBV7-2 and TRBJ1-3; D remains unclear. Trimming shortened V by 5 bases and J by 4 bases, and 15 bases separated the two germline ends. The CDR3 is 15 residues long. The germline V gene encodes CDR1 SGHTA and CDR2 FQGNSA. The CDR3 reads CASSPPGGRGNTIYF. The CDR3 DNA sequence: TGTGCCAGCAGCCCCCCCGGAGGGAGAGGAAACACCATATATTTT.

This rearrangement joins TRBV21-1 to TRBJ2-1; TRBD2 is taken as the D call from the table, unchecked against the DNA. TRBV21-1 constitutes a pseudogene. The CDR3 loop spans 19 amino acids. CDR3 sequence: CASRPSGGYIDVTYNEQFF. As DNA, the CDR3 is TGTGCCAGCAGACCAAGTGGGGGGTATATCGATGTCACCTACAATGAGCAGTTCTTC.

Concerning this clone itself: Other DNA variants within this sample encode the same CDR3. The V and J genes are TRBV18 and TRBJ1-1; TRBD1 is a possible D gene (6 bases). The V gene lost 1 base and the J gene lost 0 bases, with 6 bases spanning the gap. Germline V gene lookup returns CDR1 KGHSH and CDR2 LQKENI. The CDR3 contains 14 residues. This CDR3 is CASSPQGVNTEAFF. Here the CDR3 DNA reads TGTGCCAGCTCACCACAGGGGGTGAACACTGAAGCTTTCTTT.

This chain links TRBV7-2 with TRBJ1-2, with 9 bases aligning to TRBD1. The V and J ends lost 7 bases and 8 bases, in that order; junction bases with no gene match: 17. The germline V gene encodes CDR1 SGHTA and CDR2 FQGNSA. This CDR3 is 16 amino acids long. The CDR3 DNA reads TGTGCCAGCACCTCCAATTTGCGGGGGACAGGGAGGGGCTACACCTTC. Its protein is CASTSNLRGTGRGYTF. The entire variable domain, with the rest obtained from reference TRBV7-2 and TRBJ1-2, is as follows: GAGVSQSPSNKVTEKGKDVELRCDPISGHTALYWYRQSLGQGLEFLIYFQGNSAPDKSGLPSDRFSAERTGGSVSTLTIQRTQQEDSAVYLCASTSNLRGTGRGYTFGSGTRLTVV.

This clone was observed a handful of times. For the CDR3, the DNA is TGTGCCATCCGACGAGAGGGCGGGTGGAATCAGCCCCAGCATTTT. This gives the protein CAIRREGGWNQPQHF. The V gene is TRBV10-3, the J gene TRBJ1-5, with D unresolved. The V gene's germline CDR1 is ENHRY and CDR2 SYGVKD. The CDR3 is 15 amino acids. With 8 bases removed from V and 4 bases from J, the gap between germline ends came to 18 bases.

The table lists this clone with a count of one. This chain uses TRBV7-2 with TRBJ1-1, with 8 bases lining up with TRBD1. The CDR3 totals 18 residues. Germline V lookup: CDR1 SGHTA, CDR2 FQGNSA. Losses at the gene ends were 3 bases for V and 5 bases for J; bases not matched to a gene: 17. The CDR3 region is CASSFPRLRTGRRTEAFF. The CDR3 coding sequence is TGTGCCAGCAGCTTCCCCCGATTAAGGACAGGGAGGAGGACTGAAGCTTTCTTT.

This rearrangement joins TRBV12-3 or TRBV12-4 to TRBJ1-1; no clear D gene. V shed 2 bases and J shed 6 bases, with 4 bases lying between them. There are 11 residues in the CDR3. CDR3 in DNA: TGTGCCAGCAGTTTATTCGCTGAAGCTTTCTTT. Its translation is CASSLFAEAFF.

The V call is TRBV5-4, the J call TRBJ2-2, with TRBD1 identical over 7 bases. Germline V lookup: CDR1 SGHNT, CDR2 YYREEE (reference sequence). V gave up 5 bases and J gave up 6 bases; unmatched junction bases: 10. The CDR3 has 15 residues. CDR3 DNA: TGTGCCAGCAGTTCCGGGACAGTAATCGCCGGGGAGCTGTTTTTT. As protein: CASSSGTVIAGELFF.

This chain links TRBV10-3 with TRBJ2-2; 7 bases align to TRBD1. This CDR3 region has 14 residues. V shed 11 bases and J 0 bases; nucleotides not matched to a gene: 6. CDR1 and CDR2 from the germline V gene are ENHRY and SYGVKD. The CDR3 loop is CALSGTANTGELFF. In DNA, the CDR3 is TGTGCCCTTTCCGGGACAGCGAACACCGGGGAGCTGTTTTTT.

V and J are TRBV5-4 and TRBJ1-2; 10 bases agree with TRBD1. CDR3 size: 17 residues. Germline V gene data show CDR1 as SGHNT and CDR2 as YYREEE (reference sequence). After removal of 1 base from V and 1 base from J, the junction contained 7 bases not matched to a gene. In DNA, the CDR3 is TGTGCCAGCAGCTTGTACCCGGGACAGGGGATTAACTATGGCTACACCTTC. Translation: CASSLYPGQGINYGYTF.

This chain links TRBV10-1 with TRBJ2-3, with 7 bases matching TRBD2. The J segment lost 0 bases and the V segment lost 8 bases, leaving 8 bases of the junction unmatched. The CDR3 is 15 amino acids. Germline V gene sequence: CDR1 WNHNN, CDR2 SYGVQD (reference sequence). The CDR3 loop is CASSRGVSSTDTQYF. The CDR3 DNA reads as TGCGCCAGCTCCCGGGGGGTTTCTAGCACAGATACGCAGTATTTT.

This chain joins TRBV18 and TRBJ1-6, with D possibly being TRBD1 (5 bases). Trimming removed 2 bases from V and 7 bases from J, with 12 bases in between. Per the germline V gene, CDR1 is KGHSH and CDR2 is LQKENI. The CDR3 runs 15 residues. The CDR3 nucleotides read TGTGCCAGCTCACCAGGTCAGGGTGGGAATTCACCCCTCCACTTT. The encoded protein is CASSPGQGGNSPLHF.

The CDR3 nucleotides read TGTGCCAGCAGCGTAGGGGAGGTGGGCACCGGGGAGCTGTTTTTT. It codes for CASSVGEVGTGELFF. The V call is TRBV9, the J call TRBJ2-2, with D tentatively TRBD2 (6 bases). Per germline, CDR1 SGDLS and CDR2 YYNGEE. The CDR3 extends over 15 amino acids. The V end lost 0 bases, the J end lost 4 bases, and 10 bases lay between the germline ends.

This clone appeared a single time. This rearrangement joins TRBV19 to TRBJ2-4; tentatively, D is TRBD1 (6 bases). Germline CDR1 LNHDA, CDR2 SQIVND (reference sequence). There are 17 residues in the CDR3. Between the trimmed V and J ends, which lost 5 bases and 7 bases, there was a span of 24 bases. CDR3 in amino acids: CASSPLEQGNLGNIQYF. The CDR3, as DNA: TGTGCCAGTAGTCCTTTAGAGCAGGGGAATTTGGGGAACATTCAGTACTTC.

This chain connects TRBV29-1 to TRBJ1-1, with D maybe TRBD1 (5 bases). CDR1 and CDR2 (germline): SQVTM, ANQGSEA. V was pared by 2 bases and J by 7 bases, with 11 bases between. The CDR3 spans 12 residues. CDR3 in DNA: TGCAGCGTTGAATCGGACACGGATGAAGCTTTCTTT. This translates into CSVESDTDEAFF.

The chain uses TRBV10-1 and TRBJ1-3; 7 positions match TRBD1. The J segment lost 6 bases and the V segment lost 11 bases, leaving 13 bases of the junction unmatched. CDR1 is WNHNN and CDR2 is SYGVQD in the germline V gene (reference sequence). This CDR3 contains 14 residues. The CDR3 DNA sequence: TGCGCCGGCCCCCGTCATGGACAGGCAAACACCATATATTTT. This gives the protein CAGPRHGQANTIYF.

The chain couples TRBV7-8 to TRBJ2-7; D might be TRBD2 (7 bases). V was pared by 5 bases and J by 2 bases, with 13 bases between. This CDR3 region has 14 residues. Per the germline V gene, CDR1 is SGHVS and CDR2 is FQNEAQ. CDR3 protein: CASSRGGAPYEQYF. The CDR3 region has the DNA TGTGCCAGCAGCCGTGGGGGGGCCCCCTACGAGCAGTACTTC. Using reference TRBV7-8 and TRBJ2-7 for the parts outside the CDR3, the full variable domain is GAGVSQSPRYKVAKRGQDVALRCDPISGHVSLFWYQQALGQGPEFLTYFQNEAQLDKSGLPSDRFFAERPEGSVSTLKIQRTQQEDSAVYLCASSRGGAPYEQYFGPGTRLTVT.

V and J are TRBV4-2 and TRBJ2-1, with TRBD2 matching over 9 bases. From germline, CDR1 is LGHNA and CDR2 YNFKEQ. Germline trimming cut 3 bases from V and 5 bases from J; bases unmatched to any gene: 2. The CDR3 contains 14 residues. The CDR3 DNA sequence: TGTGCCAGCAGCCAGCGGGGGGGGGACAATGAGCAGTTCTTC. Its translation: CASSQRGGDNEQFF.

This clone has a handful of counts. J is TRBJ2-2 and V is TRBV29-1, with unresolved D. Germline-derived CDR1 and CDR2 are SQVTM and ANQGSEA. The CDR3 contains 14 residues. V was cut by 4 bases and J by 2 bases, with 11 bases left in between. The CDR3 protein is CSVGIQSNTGELFF. Written as DNA, the CDR3 is TGCAGCGTTGGAATACAGTCCAACACCGGGGAGCTGTTTTTT.

The chain is built from TRBV27 and TRBJ2-3; 7 nucleotides align to TRBD2. J gave up 3 bases and V 1 base, and 4 bases lay outside the gene matches. The CDR3 totals 15 residues. Germline V gives CDR1 MNHEY, CDR2 SMNVEV (reference sequence). The CDR3 loop reads CASSLLAGLTDTQYF. CDR3 DNA: TGTGCCAGCAGTTTATTAGCGGGTCTGACAGATACGCAGTATTTT.

As to this clone: Additional DNA sequences in this sample encode the identical CDR3. The CDR3 spells CASSFIREKLFF. The CDR3 DNA follows: TGTGCCAGCAGCTTTATACGGGAAAAACTGTTTTTT. This chain connects TRBV12-3 or TRBV12-4 to TRBJ1-4; the D is unclear. Trimming took 6 bases from V and 8 from J, leaving 10 bases between them. The CDR3 is 12 amino acids.

This chain uses TRBV19 with TRBJ1-3, with TRBD1 matching over 7 bases. In germline, CDR1 is LNHDA, CDR2 SQIVND (reference sequence). Trimming took 5 bases from V and 3 from J; bases not matched to a gene: 7. The CDR3 consists of 15 residues. This CDR3 reads CASSRGTVYGNTIYF. For the CDR3, the DNA is TGTGCCAGTAGTCGCGGGACAGTGTATGGAAACACCATATATTTT.

V gene TRBV6-5 combines with J gene TRBJ2-3; TRBD2 matches at 7 bases. The ends lost 7 bases at V and 3 bases at J; junction bases unmatched: 10. This CDR3 contains 15 residues. The germline V gene has CDR1 MNHEY and CDR2 SVGAGI. DNA of the CDR3: TGTGCCAGCAAACCCCCCGGGGGGAGGACAGATACGCAGTATTTT. This translates into CASKPPGGRTDTQYF.